This entry lists 3 T cell receptor beta chains sequenced from one sample in a study of T cell clones after liver transplantation. Clones were sequenced by immunoSEQ multiplex PCR, and TCRdb holds only the in-frame ones, with some missing. The repertoire holds 12,000 to 15,000 clones, with about nine tenths as singletons. This material consisted of CD8+ T cells from blood, taken before liver transplant. Receptor source: a human donor who received a liver transplant.

The chain recombines TRBV6-1 with TRBJ1-1; D is undetermined. This CDR3 spans 12 amino acids. Looked up from germline, CDR1 is MNHNS and CDR2 is SASEGT. V gave up 7 bases and J gave up 4 bases, with 10 bases separating them. For the CDR3, the DNA is TGTGCCAGCACCCGGCGGGTCACTGAAGCTTTCTTT. Translation: CASTRRVTEAFF.

V is TRBV10-2 and J is TRBJ2-5; TRBD2 matches 9 bases. CDR3 size: 12 residues. Germline V gene data show CDR1 as WSHSY and CDR2 as SAAADI. With V trimmed by 8 bases and J by 5 bases, 3 bases remained unmatched. CDR3 in DNA: TGCGCCAGCGCGGGAGGGTGGGAGACCCAGTACTTC. Translation: CASAGGWETQYF.

The chain employs TRBV7-9 and TRBJ2-6; 8 bases match TRBD1. The V gene's germline CDR1 is SEHNR and CDR2 FQNEAQ (reference sequence). The CDR3 sequence is 16 residues long. After removal of 5 bases from V and 2 bases from J, the junction contained 5 bases not matched to a gene. The CDR3 DNA sequence: TGTGCCAGCAGCCGAACGGACAGGGCTGGGGCCAACGTCCTGACTTTC. Protein sequence: CASSRTDRAGANVLTF.